What follows are 14 T cell receptor beta chains derived from one specimen sequenced in a study of cytomegalovirus exposure and HLA in healthy donors. Clones were sequenced by immunoSEQ multiplex PCR, and TCRdb holds only the in-frame ones, with some missing. The repertoire holds fewer than 200,000 clones, roughly nine tenths seen once, with approximately 5% in the top ten. Sequencing was carried out using PBMCs. The origin of the receptors is a woman aged 25 to 39 in good health and CMV-seronegative.

V gene TRBV9 combines with J gene TRBJ1-5; D not certain. There are 16 residues in the CDR3. V dropped 6 bases and J dropped 2 bases, with 18 bases sitting between them. Germline assignment: CDR1 SGDLS and CDR2 YYNGEE. The CDR3 nucleotides are TGTGCCAGCACCAAAACCGGAGAGGGTGGCAATCAGCCCCAGCATTTT. This gives the protein CASTKTGEGGNQPQHF.

The chain carries TRBV5-4 and TRBJ2-3; D unclear. CDR1 and CDR2 (germline): SGHNT, YYREEE (reference sequence). V gave up 5 bases and J gave up 0 bases, with 13 bases separating them. The CDR3 extends over 15 amino acids. Here the CDR3 DNA reads TGTGCCAGCAGGTTTGGACCGATTAGCACAGATACGCAGTATTTT. This translates into CASRFGPISTDTQYF.

In its sample, this clone was seen a few times. Within the sample, other DNA sequences also encode this same CDR3. The gene calls are TRBV7-8 and TRBJ2-5; D may be TRBD1 (6 bases). Germline V gene sequence: CDR1 SGHVS, CDR2 FQNEAQ. Between the trimmed V and J ends, which lost 3 bases and 5 bases, there was a span of 13 bases. The CDR3 sequence is 14 residues long. This CDR3 reads CASSFNTRGETQYF. The CDR3 coding sequence is TGTGCCAGCAGCTTTAACACGAGGGGGGAGACCCAGTACTTC.

Comment on this clone: A junction end diverges from the germline sequence, so it may reflect a read error. This specimen includes other DNA sequences encoding the same CDR3. V gene TRBV27 combines with J gene TRBJ2-5; the match to TRBD1 covers 7 bases. The V gene's germline CDR1 is MNHEY and CDR2 SMNVEV (reference sequence). The CDR3 is 14 amino acids. CDR3 residues: CASSLRQGREPQYF. CDR3 DNA sequence: TGTGCCAGCAGTTTACGACAGGGCAGAGAGCCCCAGTACTTC.

V gene TRBV5-5 combines with J gene TRBJ1-2; D is unclear. Germline CDR1 SGHKS, CDR2 YYEKEE (reference sequence). V dropped 4 bases and J dropped 8 bases, with 12 bases sitting between them. CDR3 length: 12 residues. The CDR3 DNA is TGTGCCAGCAGCGCCGACATATCAGGCTACACCTTC. Protein product: CASSADISGYTF.

J is TRBJ2-7 and V is TRBV4-1, with D possibly being TRBD2 (5 bases). Germline lookup yields CDR1 MGHRA and CDR2 YSYEKL. The CDR3 covers 13 residues. Trimming took off 1 base at V and 4 bases at J, with 8 bases between the two ends. CDR3 nucleotides: TGCGCCAGCAGCCAAGGAGGGTATTACGAGCAGTACTTC. Translating gives CASSQGGYYEQYF.

V is TRBV6-1 and J is TRBJ1-1, with TRBD1 as a possible D gene (5 bases). V was cut by 8 bases and J by 3 bases, with 13 bases left in between. CDR1 and CDR2 (germline): MNHNS, SASEGT. The CDR3 covers 13 residues. This chain's CDR3 is CASGGGRYTEAFF. CDR3 coding DNA: TGTGCCAGCGGTGGGGGTCGATACACTGAAGCTTTCTTT.

This rearrangement joins TRBV4-1 to TRBJ2-7; 7 nucleotides align to TRBD2. The CDR3 extends over 15 amino acids. Germline V gene sequence: CDR1 MGHRA, CDR2 YSYEKL. After removal of 0 bases from V and 1 base from J, the junction contained 3 bases not matched to a gene. The CDR3, as DNA: TGCGCCAGCAGCCAAGAGGAGCGGGATTCCTACGAGCAGTACTTC. Protein sequence: CASSQEERDSYEQYF.

The rearrangement links TRBV11-2 to TRBJ2-2; D is ambiguous. Germline lookup yields CDR1 SGHAT and CDR2 FQNNGV. Deletions cut 1 base from V and 2 bases from J, with 14 bases between. This CDR3 is 17 amino acids long. CDR3 nucleotides: TGTGCCAGCAGCTTAGGTTTTAGGCGGATAAACACCGGGGAGCTGTTTTTT. Protein sequence: CASSLGFRRINTGELFF.

V and J are TRBV2 and TRBJ1-1; D is uncertain. Trimming took 6 bases from V and 4 from J, leaving 15 bases between them. The germline CDR1 and CDR2 sequences are SNHLY and FYNNEI. The CDR3 is made up of 14 amino acids. CDR3: CASSPAIWSTEAFF. The CDR3 bases are TGTGCCAGCAGCCCCGCCATTTGGTCCACTGAAGCTTTCTTT.

Only a few counts were recorded for this clone. The V and J genes are TRBV5-1 and TRBJ2-1, with D perhaps matching TRBD1 (5 bases). Germline V lookup: CDR1 SGHRS, CDR2 YFSETQ. V lost 3 bases and J 10 bases, leaving 11 bases between the germline ends. This CDR3 is 12 amino acids long. The DNA of the CDR3 is TGCGCCAGCAGCTCCTGGGGCCGGGAGCAGTTCTTC. It translates to CASSSWGREQFF.

The V and J genes are TRBV10-3 and TRBJ1-6; D gene ambiguous. The CDR3 sequence is 12 residues long. Germline V gene data show CDR1 as ENHRY and CDR2 as SYGVKD. V gave up 2 bases and J gave up 15 bases, with 11 bases separating them. Here the CDR3 reads CAISEGSPNLHF. The CDR3 nucleotides are TGTGCCATCAGTGAGGGGTCCCCCAACCTCCACTTT.

The rearrangement links TRBV6-1 to TRBJ2-5; TRBD2 might be the D (6 bases). This CDR3 is built from 17 residues. V lost 4 bases and J 0 bases, leaving 18 bases between the germline ends. Germline loops: CDR1 MNHNS, CDR2 SASEGT. The CDR3 coding sequence is TGTGCCAGCAGTGGCCCTCCGAGCGGAGGGTACCAAGAGACCCAGTACTTC. Protein product: CASSGPPSGGYQETQYF.

The chain links TRBV5-1 to TRBJ2-7; the D gene is possibly TRBD2 (6 bases). CDR1 and CDR2 (germline): SGHRS, YFSETQ. V was clipped by 2 bases and J by 0 bases, with 12 bases between them. CDR3 length: 15 amino acids. This CDR3 reads CASSFFIGSSYEQYF. The CDR3 DNA sequence: TGCGCCAGCAGCTTTTTCATCGGGAGCTCCTACGAGCAGTACTTC.